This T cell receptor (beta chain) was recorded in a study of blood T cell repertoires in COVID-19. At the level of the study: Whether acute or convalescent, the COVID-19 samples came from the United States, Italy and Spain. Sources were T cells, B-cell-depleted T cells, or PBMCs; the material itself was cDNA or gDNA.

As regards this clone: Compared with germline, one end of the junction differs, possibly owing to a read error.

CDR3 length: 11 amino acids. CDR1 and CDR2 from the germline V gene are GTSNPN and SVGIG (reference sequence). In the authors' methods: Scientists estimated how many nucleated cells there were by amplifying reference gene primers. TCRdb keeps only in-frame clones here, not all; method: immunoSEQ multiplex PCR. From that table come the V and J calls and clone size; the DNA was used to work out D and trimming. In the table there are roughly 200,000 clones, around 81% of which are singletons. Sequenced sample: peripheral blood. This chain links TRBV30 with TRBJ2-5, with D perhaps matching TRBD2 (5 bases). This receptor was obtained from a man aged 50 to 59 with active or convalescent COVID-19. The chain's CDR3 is CAWRTAGDINF. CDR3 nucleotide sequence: TGTGCCTGGAGAACAGCCGGGGATATCAACTTC.